This record concerns one T cell receptor (beta chain) sequence. Its antigen is unknown. No base-level quality is on record; no much larger clone is a single base apart. Counted from cysteine to phenylalanine, this CDR3 has 14 amino acids. Left in the record is the CDR3 DNA by itself, 42 bases read in frame from the first base. V is cut back by 1 base and J by 11 bases, with 8 bases in the junction unmatched. Based on the germline V gene, the CDR1 and CDR2 sequences are SGHVS and FNYEAQ. The source of the sample is a study of cytomegalovirus exposure and HLA in healthy donors (dated by TCRdb to 2017 to 2019). As for the study more broadly: According to an earlier analysis of a few hundred of the donors, roughly 180 million T cells yielded 117 million unique TCR beta sequences and more than 250 Gb of sequence data. An early release that covered about 600 HLA-typed donors contained approximately 300 gigabases of sequencing data and around 80 million unique TCR sequences. Of the roughly 390 genotyped donors, 75% to 85% were placed in the genetic ancestry cluster associated with self-reported Caucasian donors. The study aimed to test whether signatures of past pathogen exposure could be identified by cataloging public T cell receptors. The T cell repertoires of 670 or so subjects were profiled by immunosequencing and related to cytomegalovirus serostatus. Besides the first cohort of under 700 subjects, a separate validation cohort made up of about 120 different subjects was used. High-throughput TCR immunosequencing, statistical association of individual TCRs with disease status, and machine learning were combined to predict cytomegalovirus infection status. A later analysis re-analyzed previously published TCR beta repertoires from hundreds of donors and added high-resolution HLA genotyping to study TCR occurrence patterns. In the later analysis, no new phenotypic data were used to find candidate immune exposures; instead, reliance was placed on TCR beta sequences and their occurrence across donors. An earlier analysis of a few hundred of the donors applied high-throughput TCR beta sequencing to assess whether each TCR beta V gene segment acted as functional or pseudogenic. Donor age, sex, ethnicity and CMV serostatus were collected together with the repertoire data. In a later genetic analysis, genome-wide SNP genotypes for about three fifths of the roughly 670 donors were used, and that subset was treated as a discovery cohort. All discovery cohort repertoires had been generated on a single sequencing platform. HLA typing included class I and class II loci at four-digit resolution. The number of donors typed differed by locus, with roughly 620-630 for A, B, C, DRB1 and DQB1, about 500 for DQA1, 600 to 610 for DPA1, and roughly 450 for DPB1. Roughly five DR-DQ haplotypes were handled as single units for association and clustering because linkage in the cohort was strong. Across 300 to 500 genotyped donors of the cohort, an average of 235,054 unique TCR beta nucleotide sequences per donor were sequenced, and roughly 20% of those sequences were non-productive.

The protocol used for the library was the immunoSEQ multiplex PCR assay. For the multiplex PCR, a mixture combining 60 forward primers for TCR Vbeta segments and 13 reverse primers for TCR Jbeta segments was used. A multiplex PCR assay on genomic DNA amplified the CDR3 region of rearranged TCR beta genes. Amplified TCR beta libraries were sequenced as 87-base-pair reads on the Illumina HiSeq System. On the study's bioinformatics: Across the 500 to 850 repertoires, a later analysis counted some 80 million unique TCR beta chains, approximately 12 million of which were shared by at least two donors. Raw reads were error-corrected and collapsed into unique sequences with a nearest-neighbor algorithm that merged closely related sequences to remove PCR and sequencing errors. To assign V, D and J gene segments, CDR3 sequences were aligned to IMGT reference sequences. For a sequence to be retained, at least a six-nucleotide match to both a V gene segment and a J gene segment was required. Rearrangements were classified as productive when the CDR3 lacked stop codons and remained in frame with V and J, and all other rearrangements were classified as non-productive. CDR3 was defined according to IMGT convention as the region running from the second conserved V-encoded cysteine to the conserved J-encoded phenylalanine. In an earlier analysis of approximately 590 of the donors, sequences lacking an unambiguous match to a single V gene segment were excluded. In an earlier analysis of 587 of the donors, V segments were called functional above 56.7% productive rearrangements and were called segregating when the between-donor standard deviation exceeded 5%. A statistical classification framework was built to diagnose cytomegalovirus status from the catalog of TCR beta chain sequences. A later analysis assigned V and J genes by comparing TCR nucleotide sequences with IMGT/GENE-DB human TR gene sequences. In a later analysis, CDR3 sequences and most-parsimonious VDJ recombination scenarios were assigned using the TCRdist pipeline. A later analysis defined each TCR beta chain by its CDR3 amino acid sequence plus V-gene family, and excluded reads lacking a unique V-gene family. To address suspected cross-contamination and a sequencing artifact, a later analysis removed approximately 590 highly shared, low-generation-probability nucleotide sequences. For each public chain, a later analysis derived a clonal expansion index from normalized ranks of inferred template counts within each repertoire. A later analysis computed generation probabilities with a VDJ recombination model fitted to out-of-frame rearrangements, and checked the results against IGoR. In a later analysis, TCR-TCR, TCR-HLA and TCR-CMV co-occurrence was scored with hypergeometric tests, and a repertoire-size bias correction was applied to TCR pairs. To estimate false discovery rates, a later analysis permuted the HLA or CMV assignments 20 times. A later analysis grouped co-occurring TCRs with DBSCAN, adding TCRdist sequence similarity when clustering within HLA-allele-positive subsets. Co-occurrence clustering excluded repertoires with fewer than 30,000 or more than 120,000 public chains, plus five with anomalous nucleotide sharing. TCRdb took over this immuneACCESS table, retaining in-frame rearrangements with V and J assigned. Such tables are incomplete; in checked studies, under half of the missing clones stem from an unresolved V gene, and the remainder is unexplained. V and J calls and clone size follow that table, whereas D and trimming were derived from the DNA. For this sample the table gives approximately 150,000 clones, of which 65% to 75% were detected only once. Approximately 4.3% of the sample is taken by the ten largest.

The full study reports these points: A total of fewer than 200 TCR beta chains were listed by the study as associated with cytomegalovirus. In both the original and validation cohorts, the classifier was reported to diagnose cytomegalovirus status with high specificity and sensitivity. The earlier analysis of nearly 600 of the donors excluded 15 to 20 rarely observed V segments, including chromosome 9 orphons, because counts were too low. According to a later analysis, TCR association rates differed among HLA loci, with DRB1 alleles showing the most associated TCRs and HLA-C alleles showing the fewest. A later analysis reported that several top co-occurrence clusters appeared linked to parvovirus B19, influenza, CMV and Epstein-Barr virus. Across donors, most TCR sequences were observed very rarely, whereas some public TCRs were present in many individuals. The authors suggested that the approach could potentially be extended to other disease states and immunological phenotypes. Roughly uniform sequencing depth across donors was assumed in presence/absence analyses, although this assumption may not hold. According to a later analysis, most CMV-associated TCR beta chains appeared to be HLA-restricted, and the HLA associations seemed to be driven largely by CMV exposure. Linkage disequilibrium might explain the correlated functional status among segregating V segments, but an unknown experimental factor could not be ruled out. A later genetic analysis associated a missense DCLRE1C variant with V-gene and J-gene trimming of TCR beta chains, and an independent cohort replicated the association. HLA typing was unavailable for some donors at each locus, so association tests used only the typed subset. Because the 87-base-pair reads could not distinguish some IMGT-functional V segments, including TRBV6-2 and TRBV6-3, those segments were excluded. A further reported finding was that TCR beta sequences accurately predicted the HLA-A and HLA-B alleles for most subjects in the first cohort. At a false discovery rate of 0.05, a later analysis linked under 20,000 TCR beta sequences to specific HLA alleles. In an earlier analysis of some 550 of the donors, most TCR beta V segments were observed in productive rearrangements about 87% or about 30% of the time, broadly matching IMGT annotations. In a later analysis, HLA-associated TCR beta chains were found to be more clonally expanded and to have lower generation probabilities than equally common non-associated chains. For the cohort, immune exposure information was limited to CMV serostatus. In a later genetic analysis, fewer N-insertions in productive TCRs were reported among donors in an Asian-associated ancestry cluster than the 666-donor mean. When HLA alleles, especially DR and DQ, strongly co-occurred, attributing TCR associations to individual alleles was difficult. Only TCR beta chains were sequenced in this cohort, and the absence of alpha or paired-chain data limited detectable features. A cluster of highly shared sequence variants was judged likely to represent a technical artifact of the sequencing pipeline. Three of the identified cytomegalovirus-associated TCR beta chains were confirmed in vitro to be specific for cytomegalovirus antigens.

The cohort consisted of approximately 670 healthy bone marrow donors. All cohort members were sampled while nominally healthy, although unrecorded immune exposures were likely present. The donor was CMV seronegative and was included in the group of approximately 350 seronegative cohort members. A peripheral blood sample was collected from each donor, and TCR beta sequencing was performed on peripheral blood mononuclear cells. The Qiagen DNeasy Blood Extraction Kit was used to extract genomic DNA from the blood cell samples. This receptor was obtained from a man aged 60 to 75 in good health and CMV-seronegative. Material: PBMCs. The chain employs TRBV7-6 and TRBJ1-2; the central 9 bases match TRBD1. The nucleotides are TGTGCCAGCAGCTTAGAAGTCGGGACAGGGACGTACACCTTC. The resulting protein is CASSLEVGTGTYTF.